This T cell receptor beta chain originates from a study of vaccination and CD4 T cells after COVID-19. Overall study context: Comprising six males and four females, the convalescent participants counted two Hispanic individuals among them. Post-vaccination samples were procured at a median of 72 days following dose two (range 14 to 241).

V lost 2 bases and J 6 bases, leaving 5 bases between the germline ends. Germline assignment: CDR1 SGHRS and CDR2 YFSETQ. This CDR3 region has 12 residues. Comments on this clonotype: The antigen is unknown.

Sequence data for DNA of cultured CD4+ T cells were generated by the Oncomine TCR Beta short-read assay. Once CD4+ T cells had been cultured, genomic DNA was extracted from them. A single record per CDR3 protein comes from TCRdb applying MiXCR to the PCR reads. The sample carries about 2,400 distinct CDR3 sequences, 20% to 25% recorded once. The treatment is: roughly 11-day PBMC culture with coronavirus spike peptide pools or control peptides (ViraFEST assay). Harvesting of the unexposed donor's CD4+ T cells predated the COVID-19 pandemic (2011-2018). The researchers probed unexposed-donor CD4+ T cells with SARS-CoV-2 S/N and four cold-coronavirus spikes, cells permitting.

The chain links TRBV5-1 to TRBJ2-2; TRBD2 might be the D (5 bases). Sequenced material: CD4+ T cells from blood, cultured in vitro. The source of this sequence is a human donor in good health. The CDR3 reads CASSFGAGELFF. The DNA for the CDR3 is TGCGCCAGCAGCTTCGGGGCCGGGGAGCTGTTTTTT.